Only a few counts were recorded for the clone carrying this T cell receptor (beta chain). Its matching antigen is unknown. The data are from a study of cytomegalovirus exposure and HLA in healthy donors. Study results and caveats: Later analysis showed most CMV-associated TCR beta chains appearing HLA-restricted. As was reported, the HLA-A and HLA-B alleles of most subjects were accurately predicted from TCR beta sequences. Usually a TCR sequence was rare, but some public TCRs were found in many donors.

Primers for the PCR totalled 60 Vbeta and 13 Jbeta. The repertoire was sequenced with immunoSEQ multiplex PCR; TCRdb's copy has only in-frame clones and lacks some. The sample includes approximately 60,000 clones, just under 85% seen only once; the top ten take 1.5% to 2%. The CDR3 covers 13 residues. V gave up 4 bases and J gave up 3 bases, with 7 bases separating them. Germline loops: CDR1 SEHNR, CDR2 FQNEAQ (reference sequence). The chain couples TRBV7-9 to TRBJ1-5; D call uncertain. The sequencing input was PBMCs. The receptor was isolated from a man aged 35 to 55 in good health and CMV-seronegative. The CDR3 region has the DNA TGTGCCAGCAGCTCCGAGTACAATCAGCCCCAGCATTTT. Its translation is CASSSEYNQPQHF.